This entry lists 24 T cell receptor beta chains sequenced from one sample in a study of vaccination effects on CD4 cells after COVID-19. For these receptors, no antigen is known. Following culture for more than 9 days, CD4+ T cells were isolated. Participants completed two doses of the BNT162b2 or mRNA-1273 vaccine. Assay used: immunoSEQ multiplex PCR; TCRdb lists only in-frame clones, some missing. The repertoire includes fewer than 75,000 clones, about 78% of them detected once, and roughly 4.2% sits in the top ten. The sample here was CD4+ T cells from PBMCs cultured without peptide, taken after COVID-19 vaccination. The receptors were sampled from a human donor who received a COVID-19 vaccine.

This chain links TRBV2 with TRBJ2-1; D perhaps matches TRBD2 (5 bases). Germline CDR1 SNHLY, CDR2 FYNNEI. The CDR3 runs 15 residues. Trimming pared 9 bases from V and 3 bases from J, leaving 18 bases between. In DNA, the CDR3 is TGTGCCAGTCTAGCAGGTCCAACGGACTACAATGAGCAGTTCTTC. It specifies CASLAGPTDYNEQFF.

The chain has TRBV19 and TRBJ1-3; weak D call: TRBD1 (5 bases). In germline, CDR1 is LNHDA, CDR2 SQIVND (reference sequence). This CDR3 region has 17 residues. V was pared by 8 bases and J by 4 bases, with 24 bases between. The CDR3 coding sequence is TGTGCCAGTGGCAACCCTTACAACCTCGGGGGAGGAAACACCATATATTTT. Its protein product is CASGNPYNLGGGNTIYF.

The CDR3 nucleotides read TGTGCCTGGAGTGTAGGAAGGGGCCACTACGAGCAGTACTTC. Protein product: CAWSVGRGHYEQYF. V and J are TRBV30 and TRBJ2-7, with a weak D call TRBD1 (5 bases). Per the germline V gene, CDR1 is GTSNPN and CDR2 is SVGIG (reference sequence). Trimming pared 0 bases from V and 3 bases from J, leaving 12 bases between. The CDR3 has 14 residues.

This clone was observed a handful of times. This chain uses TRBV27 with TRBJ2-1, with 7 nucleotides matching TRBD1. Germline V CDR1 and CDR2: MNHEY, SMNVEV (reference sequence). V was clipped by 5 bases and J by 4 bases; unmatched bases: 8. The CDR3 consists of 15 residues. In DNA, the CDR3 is TGTGCCAGCAGTCTCCGGGACAGCCCTTACAATGAGCAGTTCTTC. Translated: CASSLRDSPYNEQFF.

The CDR3 DNA reads TGCAGTGCTAGTCGACGAACAGGGAGTCACACGACCGAGCAGTACTTC. Protein: CSASRRTGSHTTEQYF. The chain joins TRBV20-1 to TRBJ2-7; D might be TRBD1 (6 bases). Trimming left V 3 bases short and J 6 bases short, with 24 bases between. The CDR3 contains 16 residues. CDR1 DFQATT and CDR2 SNEGSKA come from the germline V gene (reference sequence).

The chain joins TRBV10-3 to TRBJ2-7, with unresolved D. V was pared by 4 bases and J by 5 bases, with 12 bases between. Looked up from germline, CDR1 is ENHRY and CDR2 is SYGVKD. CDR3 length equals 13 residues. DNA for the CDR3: TGTGCCATCAGTGTATCGGGCCCGGACGAGCAGTACTTC. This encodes CAISVSGPDEQYF.

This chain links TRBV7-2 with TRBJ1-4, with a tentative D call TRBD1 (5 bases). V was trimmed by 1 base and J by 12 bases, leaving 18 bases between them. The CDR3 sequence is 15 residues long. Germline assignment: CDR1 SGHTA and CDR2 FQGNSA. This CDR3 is CASSLGTRGDFELFF. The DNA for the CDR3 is TGTGCCAGCAGCTTAGGGACCCGGGGGGATTTTGAACTGTTTTTT.

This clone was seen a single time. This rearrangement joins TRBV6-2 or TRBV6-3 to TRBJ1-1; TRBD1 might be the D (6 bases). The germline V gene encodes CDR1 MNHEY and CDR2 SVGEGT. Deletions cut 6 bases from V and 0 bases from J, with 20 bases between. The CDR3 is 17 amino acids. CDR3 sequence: CASRYRMGTPMNTEAFF. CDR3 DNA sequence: TGTGCCAGCAGATACCGTATGGGGACACCTATGAACACTGAAGCTTTCTTT.

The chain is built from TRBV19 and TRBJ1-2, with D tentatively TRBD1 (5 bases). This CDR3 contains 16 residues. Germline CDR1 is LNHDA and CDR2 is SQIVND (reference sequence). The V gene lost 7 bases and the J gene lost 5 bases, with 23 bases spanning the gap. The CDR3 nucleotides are TGTGCCAGTACCCCGGGACTTGGATGGTCGGGGTATGGCTACACCTTC. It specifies CASTPGLGWSGYGYTF.

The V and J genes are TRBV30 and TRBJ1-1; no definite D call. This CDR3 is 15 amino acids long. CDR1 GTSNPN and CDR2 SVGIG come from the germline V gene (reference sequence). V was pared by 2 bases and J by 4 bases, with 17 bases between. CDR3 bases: TGTGCCTGGAGTCCTTCCCTGACACTTGCCACTGAAGCTTTCTTT. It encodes CAWSPSLTLATEAFF.

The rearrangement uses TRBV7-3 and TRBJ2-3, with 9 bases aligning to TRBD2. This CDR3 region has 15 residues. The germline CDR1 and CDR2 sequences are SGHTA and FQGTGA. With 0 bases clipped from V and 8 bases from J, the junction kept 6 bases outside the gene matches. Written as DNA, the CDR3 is TGTGCCAGCAGCTTAACGGTAGCGGGGGTTGGTACGCAGTATTTT. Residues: CASSLTVAGVGTQYF.

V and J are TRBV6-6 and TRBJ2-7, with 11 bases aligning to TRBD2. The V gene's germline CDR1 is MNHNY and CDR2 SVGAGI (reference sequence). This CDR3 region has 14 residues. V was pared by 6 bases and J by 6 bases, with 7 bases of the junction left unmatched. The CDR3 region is CASSLAGGGFEQYF. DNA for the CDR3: TGTGCCAGCAGCCTAGCGGGAGGAGGGTTCGAGCAGTACTTC.

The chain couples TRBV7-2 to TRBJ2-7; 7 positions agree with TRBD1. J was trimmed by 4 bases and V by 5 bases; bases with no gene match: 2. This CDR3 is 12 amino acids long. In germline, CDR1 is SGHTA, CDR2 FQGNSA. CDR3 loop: CASSIQGYEQYF. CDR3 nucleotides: TGTGCCAGCAGCATACAGGGGTACGAGCAGTACTTC. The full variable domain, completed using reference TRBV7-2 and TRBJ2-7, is GAGVSQSPSNKVTEKGKDVELRCDPISGHTALYWYRQSLGQGLEFLIYFQGNSAPDKSGLPSDRFSAERTGGSVSTLTIQRTQQEDSAVYLCASSIQGYEQYFGPGTRLTVT.

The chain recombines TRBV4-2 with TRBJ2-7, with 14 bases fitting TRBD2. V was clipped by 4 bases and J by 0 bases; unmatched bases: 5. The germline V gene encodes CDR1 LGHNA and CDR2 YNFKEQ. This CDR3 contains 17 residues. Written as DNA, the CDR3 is TGTGCCAGCAGCCCCCGGGGACTAGCGGGAGACTCCTACGAGCAGTACTTC. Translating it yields CASSPRGLAGDSYEQYF.

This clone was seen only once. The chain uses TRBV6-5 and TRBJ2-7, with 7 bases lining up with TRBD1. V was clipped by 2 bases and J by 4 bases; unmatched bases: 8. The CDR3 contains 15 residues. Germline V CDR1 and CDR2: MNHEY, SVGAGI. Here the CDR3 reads CASSYQQGVKYEQYF. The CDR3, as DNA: TGTGCCAGCAGTTACCAGCAGGGGGTTAAGTACGAGCAGTACTTC.

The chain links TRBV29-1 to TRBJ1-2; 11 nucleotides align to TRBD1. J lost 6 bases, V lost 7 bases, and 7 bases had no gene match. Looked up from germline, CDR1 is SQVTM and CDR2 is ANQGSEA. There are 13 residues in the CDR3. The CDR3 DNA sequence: TGCAGCGGCGGACAGGGGGCGAATAATGGCTACACCTTC. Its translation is CSGGQGANNGYTF.

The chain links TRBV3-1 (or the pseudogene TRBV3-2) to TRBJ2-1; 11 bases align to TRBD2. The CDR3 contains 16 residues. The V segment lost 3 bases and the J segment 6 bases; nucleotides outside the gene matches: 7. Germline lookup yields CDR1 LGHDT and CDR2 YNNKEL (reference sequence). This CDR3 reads CASSQTSGVGFNEQFF. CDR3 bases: TGTGCCAGCAGCCAGACTAGCGGGGTGGGTTTCAATGAGCAGTTCTTC.

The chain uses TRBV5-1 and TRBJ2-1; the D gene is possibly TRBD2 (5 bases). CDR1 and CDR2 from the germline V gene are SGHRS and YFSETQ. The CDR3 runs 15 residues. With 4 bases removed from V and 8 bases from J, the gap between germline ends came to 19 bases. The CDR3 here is CASSPVASSVYEQFF. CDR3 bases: TGCGCCAGCAGCCCCGTTGCTAGCTCGGTCTATGAGCAGTTCTTC.

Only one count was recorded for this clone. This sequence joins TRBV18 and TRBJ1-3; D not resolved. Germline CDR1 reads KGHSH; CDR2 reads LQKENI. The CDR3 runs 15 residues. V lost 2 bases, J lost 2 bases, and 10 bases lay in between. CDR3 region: CASSPAGRTGNTIYF. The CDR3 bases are TGTGCCAGCTCACCAGCAGGACGGACTGGAAACACCATATATTTT.

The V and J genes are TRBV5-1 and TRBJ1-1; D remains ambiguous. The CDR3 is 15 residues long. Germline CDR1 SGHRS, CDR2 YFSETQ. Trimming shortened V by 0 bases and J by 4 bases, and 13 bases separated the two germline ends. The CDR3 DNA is TGCGCCAGCAGCTTGGTGGCGGGGTCGGGCACTGAAGCTTTCTTT. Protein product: CASSLVAGSGTEAFF.

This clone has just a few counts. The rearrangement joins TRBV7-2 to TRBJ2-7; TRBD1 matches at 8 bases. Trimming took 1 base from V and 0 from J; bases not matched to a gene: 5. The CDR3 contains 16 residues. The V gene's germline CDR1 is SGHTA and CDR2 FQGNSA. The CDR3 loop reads CASSLVETGGSYEQYF. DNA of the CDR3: TGTGCCAGCAGCTTAGTTGAAACAGGGGGCTCCTACGAGCAGTACTTC.

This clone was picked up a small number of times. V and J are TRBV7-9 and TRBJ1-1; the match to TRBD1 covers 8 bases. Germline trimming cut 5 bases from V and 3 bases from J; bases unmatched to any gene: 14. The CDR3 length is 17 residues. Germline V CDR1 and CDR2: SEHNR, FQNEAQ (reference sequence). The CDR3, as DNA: TGTGCCAGCAGCCTCCGACCTGGGACAGGAACGGACACTGAAGCTTTCTTT. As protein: CASSLRPGTGTDTEAFF.

The CDR3 nucleotides are TGTGCCACCGCGGGAGACAAGATTTATGGCTACACCTTC. This encodes CATAGDKIYGYTF. The gene calls are TRBV6-5 and TRBJ1-2; no reliable D call. Germline CDR1 and CDR2: MNHEY and SVGAGI. The V gene lost 10 bases and the J gene lost 5 bases, with 17 bases spanning the gap. The CDR3 has 13 amino acids.

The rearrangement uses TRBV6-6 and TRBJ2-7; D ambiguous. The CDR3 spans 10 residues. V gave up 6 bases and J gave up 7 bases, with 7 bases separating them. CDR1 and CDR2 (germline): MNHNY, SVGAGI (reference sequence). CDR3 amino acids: CASRDKEQYF. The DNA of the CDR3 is TGTGCCAGCAGGGATAAAGAGCAGTACTTC.